This TCR beta chain was recorded in a study of shared clonotypes between healthy human individuals. The V gene end was trimmed by 2 bases and the J gene end by 2 bases; junction bases not matched to a gene: 7. Germline CDR1 is SGHDT and CDR2 is YYEEEE. This CDR3 has 16 amino acids. The protocol was immunoSEQ multiplex PCR, while the TCRdb copy is restricted to in-frame clones and leaves out a portion. The sample lists 2 million to 2.5 million clones, about 94% occurring once. The clonotype originates from a man aged 18 to 30 in good health. The V call is TRBV5-6, the J call TRBJ2-7, with 10 bases identical to TRBD1. The sample consisted of naive CD4+ T cells sorted from blood. Subset indicated: CD45RA+ positively selected. The CDR3 is CASSLPGQGNTYEQYF. CDR3 in DNA: TGTGCCAGCAGCTTACCGGGACAGGGGAACACCTACGAGCAGTACTTC.